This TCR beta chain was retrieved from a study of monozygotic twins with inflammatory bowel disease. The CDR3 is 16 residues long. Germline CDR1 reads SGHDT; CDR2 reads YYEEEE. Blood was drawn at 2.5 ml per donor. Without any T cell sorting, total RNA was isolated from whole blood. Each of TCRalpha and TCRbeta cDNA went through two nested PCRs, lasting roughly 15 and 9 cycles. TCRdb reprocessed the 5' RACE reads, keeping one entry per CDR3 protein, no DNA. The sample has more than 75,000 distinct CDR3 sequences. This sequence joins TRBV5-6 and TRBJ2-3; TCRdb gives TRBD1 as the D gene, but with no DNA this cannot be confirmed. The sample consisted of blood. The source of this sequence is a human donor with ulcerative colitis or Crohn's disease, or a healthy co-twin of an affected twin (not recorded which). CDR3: CASSSAGTGERLAQYF.